The 21 T cell receptor beta chains listed next were all sequenced from one sample in a study of tumor-infiltrating lymphocytes in localized non-small cell lung cancer. Here immunoSEQ multiplex PCR was the method, and the copy in TCRdb shows in-frame clones only, minus some. Of under 8,500 clones listed, approximately 71% are singletons. The sequencing input was lung tumor tissue. These receptor sequences come from a human donor with non-small cell lung cancer.

This chain uses TRBV5-6 with TRBJ2-7; D not certain. Trimming removed 1 base from V and 5 bases from J, with 13 bases in between. The germline gives CDR1 SGHDT, CDR2 YYEEEE. This CDR3 spans 14 amino acids. CDR3 protein: CASSLYAVDDEQYV. The CDR3 DNA reads TGTGCCAGCAGCTTGTACGCGGTCGACGACGAGCAGTACGTC.

V and J are TRBV5-1 and TRBJ1-2; no clear D gene. V was shortened by 4 bases and J by 7 bases, with 14 bases between the two germline ends. Per germline, CDR1 SGHRS and CDR2 YFSETQ. The CDR3 consists of 13 residues. CDR3 region: CASSGNSLVGYTF. In nucleotides, the CDR3 is TGCGCCAGCAGCGGCAATTCGTTGGTTGGCTACACCTTC. Using reference TRBV5-1 and TRBJ1-2 for the parts outside the CDR3, the full variable domain is KAGVTQTPRYLIKTRGQQVTLSCSPISGHRSVSWYQQTPGQGLQFLFEYFSETQRNKGNFPGRFSGRQFSNSRSEMNVSTLELGDSALYLCASSGNSLVGYTFGSGTRLTVV.

The chain has TRBV7-3 and TRBJ1-4, with D possibly matching TRBD1 (5 bases). Germline loops: CDR1 SGHTA, CDR2 FQGTGA. The V and J ends lost 2 bases and 7 bases respectively, with 14 bases between them. The CDR3 loop spans 15 amino acids. The CDR3 DNA reads TGTGCCAGCAGCTTAGTTCGGGGGTTGGGTGAAAAACTGTTTTTT. Residues: CASSLVRGLGEKLFF.

This CDR3 reads CASSEALAGQETQYF. CDR3 DNA sequence: TGTGCCAGCAGTGAAGCTCTAGCGGGACAAGAGACCCAGTACTTC. The V gene is TRBV2, the J gene TRBJ2-5, with 9 bases identical to TRBD2. V trimming: 0 bases; J trimming: 2 bases; junction bases outside the gene matches: 1. Germline-derived CDR1 and CDR2 are SNHLY and FYNNEI. CDR3 length equals 15 residues.

This chain joins TRBV5-6 and TRBJ2-7; weak D call: TRBD1 (5 bases). The CDR3 extends over 14 amino acids. Trimming pared 3 bases from V and 2 bases from J, leaving 12 bases between. The V gene's germline CDR1 is SGHDT and CDR2 YYEEEE. The CDR3 nucleotides are TGTGCCAGCAGCTCCCTGGACACACCCTACGAGCAGTACGTC. Translating gives CASSSLDTPYEQYV.

This clone was seen a few times. This sequence joins TRBV7-9 and TRBJ2-2, with D unresolved. Germline V gives CDR1 SEHNR, CDR2 FQNEAQ (reference sequence). CDR3 size: 14 residues. The V end lost 3 bases, the J end lost 4 bases, and 9 bases lay between the germline ends. The CDR3 is CASSFTKTTGELFF. The CDR3 region has the DNA TGTGCCAGCAGCTTTACAAAGACCACCGGGGAGCTGTTTTTT.

The rearrangement uses TRBV5-1 and TRBJ1-2; 10 nucleotides match TRBD1. With 4 bases clipped from V and 3 bases from J, the junction kept 12 bases outside the gene matches. The CDR3 runs 17 residues. Germline CDR1 reads SGHRS; CDR2 reads YFSETQ. The CDR3 loop reads CASSTAGTGAVYYGYTF. The DNA of the CDR3 is TGCGCCAGCAGCACCGCCGGGACAGGGGCCGTTTACTATGGCTACACCTTC.

This clone appeared once. The rearrangement uses TRBV6-5 and TRBJ1-1, with D possibly being TRBD1 (5 bases). Between the trimmed V and J ends, which lost 3 bases and 11 bases, there was a span of 13 bases. The CDR3 runs 12 residues. Germline V gives CDR1 MNHEY, CDR2 SVGAGI. The CDR3 loop is CASSYDGWGAFF. The CDR3 DNA reads TGTGCCAGCAGTTATGACGGTTGGGGGGCTTTCTTT.

This clone was seen a handful of times. The chain joins TRBV6-5 to TRBJ2-7; 9 positions match TRBD1. The CDR3 totals 15 residues. Losses at the gene ends were 4 bases for V and 6 bases for J; bases not matched to a gene: 10. The germline V gene encodes CDR1 MNHEY and CDR2 SVGAGI. The CDR3 is CASSFTGGGVSEQYF. CDR3 nucleotide sequence: TGTGCCAGCAGTTTTACAGGGGGCGGAGTGTCCGAGCAGTACTTC.

Only a few counts were recorded for this clone. The chain is built from TRBV7-2 and TRBJ2-3, with TRBD2 matching over 10 bases. Germline loops: CDR1 SGHTA, CDR2 FQGNSA. Trimming removed 10 bases from V and 4 bases from J; junction bases left unmatched: 5. This CDR3 is built from 13 residues. The CDR3 region is CATKRGGSDTQYF. The DNA of the CDR3 is TGTGCCACCAAGCGGGGGGGCTCAGATACGCAGTATTTT.

The V gene is TRBV4-3, the J gene TRBJ2-3, with a tentative D call TRBD2 (6 bases). This CDR3 has 15 amino acids. V lost 4 bases and J lost 6, with 17 bases in between. Germline CDR1 and CDR2: LGHNA and YSLEER. The CDR3 region is CASSLNWGSGDTQYF. CDR3 DNA sequence: TGCGCCAGCAGCCTGAACTGGGGGAGCGGGGATACGCAGTATTTT.

The chain recombines TRBV6-5 with TRBJ1-1, with D uncertain. V was pared by 6 bases and J by 4 bases, with 12 bases between. Germline-derived CDR1 and CDR2 are MNHEY and SVGAGI. This CDR3 has 13 residues. The CDR3 spells CASSQPGATEAFF. CDR3 in DNA: TGTGCCAGCAGCCAGCCCGGTGCCACTGAAGCTTTCTTT.

The chain couples TRBV6-1 to TRBJ1-1, with D uncertain. Germline lookup yields CDR1 MNHNS and CDR2 SASEGT. V was trimmed by 7 bases and J by 3 bases, leaving 12 bases between them. The CDR3 is 13 residues long. Here the CDR3 reads CASISKGDTEAFF. The CDR3 DNA sequence: TGTGCCAGCATTTCAAAGGGAGACACTGAAGCTTTCTTT.

This clone occurred a few times. The chain combines TRBV18 with TRBJ1-6; D not resolved. Germline lookup yields CDR1 KGHSH and CDR2 LQKENI. This CDR3 spans 15 amino acids. V was cut by 2 bases and J by 5 bases, with 10 bases left in between. CDR3 loop: CASSPGQLDNSPLHF. The CDR3, as DNA: TGTGCCAGCTCACCAGGGCAGTTGGATAATTCACCCCTCCACTTT.

The J gene is TRBJ2-7, the V gene TRBV6-5; possibly TRBD1 or TRBD2 for D (6 bases each). Trimming stripped 0 bases from V and 3 bases from J, with 9 bases between. The CDR3 totals 14 residues. CDR1 and CDR2 (germline): MNHEY, SVGAGI. The CDR3 loop reads CASSYSGGGYEQYF. Here the CDR3 DNA reads TGTGCCAGCAGTTACTCGGGGGGCGGCTACGAGCAGTACTTC.

The chain employs TRBV30 and TRBJ2-5; TRBD2 matches at 8 bases. The end of the DNA is better explained by TRBJ2-7, so the J call may be wrong. Germline assignment: CDR1 GTSNPN and CDR2 SVGIG (reference sequence). The CDR3 consists of 14 residues. Written as DNA, the CDR3 is TGTGCCTGGAGTGTACTAGCGGAACCCTACGAGCAGTACTTC. Translating it yields CAWSVLAEPYEQYF.

This clone was observed a few times. The rearrangement joins TRBV29-1 to TRBJ2-3, with D perhaps assigned TRBD1 or TRBD2 (5 bases each). V lost 2 bases and J lost 1, with 13 bases in between. Germline CDR1 is SQVTM and CDR2 is ANQGSEA. CDR3 size: 15 residues. CDR3 bases: TGCAGCGTTGAACACCGGGGCAGGGGCACAGATACGCAGTATTTT. Residues: CSVEHRGRGTDTQYF.

This rearrangement joins TRBV30 to TRBJ2-5, with D uncertain. V lost 5 bases and J lost 4, with 17 bases in between. The CDR3 is made up of 14 amino acids. The germline gives CDR1 GTSNPN, CDR2 SVGIG (reference sequence). This CDR3 is CAWSTGGPSETQYF. CDR3 DNA: TGTGCCTGGTCCACGGGCGGCCCATCAGAGACCCAGTACTTC.

J is TRBJ1-2 and V is TRBV28; D is possibly TRBD1 (5 bases). V was pared by 6 bases and J by 5 bases, with 16 bases between. Germline CDR1 reads MDHEN; CDR2 reads SYDVKM. The CDR3 length is 14 residues. CDR3 coding DNA: TGTGCCAGCAGCTCCTACAGGCCCCCGTATGGCTACACCTTC. Residues: CASSSYRPPYGYTF.

This clone has just a few counts. This chain connects TRBV4-3 to TRBJ1-4, with 8 nucleotides matching TRBD1. J gave up 2 bases and V 1 base, and 3 bases lay outside the gene matches. Germline lookup yields CDR1 LGHNA and CDR2 YSLEER. This CDR3 contains 16 residues. The CDR3 loop is CASSQGRQGTNEKLFF. The CDR3 DNA reads as TGCGCCAGCAGCCAAGGGAGACAGGGGACTAATGAAAAACTGTTTTTT.

The chain links TRBV5-1 to TRBJ2-2; possibly TRBD1 or TRBD2 for D (5 bases each). Germline CDR1 SGHRS, CDR2 YFSETQ. The CDR3 sequence is 14 residues long. V lost 4 bases and J lost 9, with 16 bases in between. The CDR3 region is CASSMETGTWELFF. CDR3 coding DNA: TGCGCCAGCAGCATGGAGACCGGGACGTGGGAGCTGTTTTTT.